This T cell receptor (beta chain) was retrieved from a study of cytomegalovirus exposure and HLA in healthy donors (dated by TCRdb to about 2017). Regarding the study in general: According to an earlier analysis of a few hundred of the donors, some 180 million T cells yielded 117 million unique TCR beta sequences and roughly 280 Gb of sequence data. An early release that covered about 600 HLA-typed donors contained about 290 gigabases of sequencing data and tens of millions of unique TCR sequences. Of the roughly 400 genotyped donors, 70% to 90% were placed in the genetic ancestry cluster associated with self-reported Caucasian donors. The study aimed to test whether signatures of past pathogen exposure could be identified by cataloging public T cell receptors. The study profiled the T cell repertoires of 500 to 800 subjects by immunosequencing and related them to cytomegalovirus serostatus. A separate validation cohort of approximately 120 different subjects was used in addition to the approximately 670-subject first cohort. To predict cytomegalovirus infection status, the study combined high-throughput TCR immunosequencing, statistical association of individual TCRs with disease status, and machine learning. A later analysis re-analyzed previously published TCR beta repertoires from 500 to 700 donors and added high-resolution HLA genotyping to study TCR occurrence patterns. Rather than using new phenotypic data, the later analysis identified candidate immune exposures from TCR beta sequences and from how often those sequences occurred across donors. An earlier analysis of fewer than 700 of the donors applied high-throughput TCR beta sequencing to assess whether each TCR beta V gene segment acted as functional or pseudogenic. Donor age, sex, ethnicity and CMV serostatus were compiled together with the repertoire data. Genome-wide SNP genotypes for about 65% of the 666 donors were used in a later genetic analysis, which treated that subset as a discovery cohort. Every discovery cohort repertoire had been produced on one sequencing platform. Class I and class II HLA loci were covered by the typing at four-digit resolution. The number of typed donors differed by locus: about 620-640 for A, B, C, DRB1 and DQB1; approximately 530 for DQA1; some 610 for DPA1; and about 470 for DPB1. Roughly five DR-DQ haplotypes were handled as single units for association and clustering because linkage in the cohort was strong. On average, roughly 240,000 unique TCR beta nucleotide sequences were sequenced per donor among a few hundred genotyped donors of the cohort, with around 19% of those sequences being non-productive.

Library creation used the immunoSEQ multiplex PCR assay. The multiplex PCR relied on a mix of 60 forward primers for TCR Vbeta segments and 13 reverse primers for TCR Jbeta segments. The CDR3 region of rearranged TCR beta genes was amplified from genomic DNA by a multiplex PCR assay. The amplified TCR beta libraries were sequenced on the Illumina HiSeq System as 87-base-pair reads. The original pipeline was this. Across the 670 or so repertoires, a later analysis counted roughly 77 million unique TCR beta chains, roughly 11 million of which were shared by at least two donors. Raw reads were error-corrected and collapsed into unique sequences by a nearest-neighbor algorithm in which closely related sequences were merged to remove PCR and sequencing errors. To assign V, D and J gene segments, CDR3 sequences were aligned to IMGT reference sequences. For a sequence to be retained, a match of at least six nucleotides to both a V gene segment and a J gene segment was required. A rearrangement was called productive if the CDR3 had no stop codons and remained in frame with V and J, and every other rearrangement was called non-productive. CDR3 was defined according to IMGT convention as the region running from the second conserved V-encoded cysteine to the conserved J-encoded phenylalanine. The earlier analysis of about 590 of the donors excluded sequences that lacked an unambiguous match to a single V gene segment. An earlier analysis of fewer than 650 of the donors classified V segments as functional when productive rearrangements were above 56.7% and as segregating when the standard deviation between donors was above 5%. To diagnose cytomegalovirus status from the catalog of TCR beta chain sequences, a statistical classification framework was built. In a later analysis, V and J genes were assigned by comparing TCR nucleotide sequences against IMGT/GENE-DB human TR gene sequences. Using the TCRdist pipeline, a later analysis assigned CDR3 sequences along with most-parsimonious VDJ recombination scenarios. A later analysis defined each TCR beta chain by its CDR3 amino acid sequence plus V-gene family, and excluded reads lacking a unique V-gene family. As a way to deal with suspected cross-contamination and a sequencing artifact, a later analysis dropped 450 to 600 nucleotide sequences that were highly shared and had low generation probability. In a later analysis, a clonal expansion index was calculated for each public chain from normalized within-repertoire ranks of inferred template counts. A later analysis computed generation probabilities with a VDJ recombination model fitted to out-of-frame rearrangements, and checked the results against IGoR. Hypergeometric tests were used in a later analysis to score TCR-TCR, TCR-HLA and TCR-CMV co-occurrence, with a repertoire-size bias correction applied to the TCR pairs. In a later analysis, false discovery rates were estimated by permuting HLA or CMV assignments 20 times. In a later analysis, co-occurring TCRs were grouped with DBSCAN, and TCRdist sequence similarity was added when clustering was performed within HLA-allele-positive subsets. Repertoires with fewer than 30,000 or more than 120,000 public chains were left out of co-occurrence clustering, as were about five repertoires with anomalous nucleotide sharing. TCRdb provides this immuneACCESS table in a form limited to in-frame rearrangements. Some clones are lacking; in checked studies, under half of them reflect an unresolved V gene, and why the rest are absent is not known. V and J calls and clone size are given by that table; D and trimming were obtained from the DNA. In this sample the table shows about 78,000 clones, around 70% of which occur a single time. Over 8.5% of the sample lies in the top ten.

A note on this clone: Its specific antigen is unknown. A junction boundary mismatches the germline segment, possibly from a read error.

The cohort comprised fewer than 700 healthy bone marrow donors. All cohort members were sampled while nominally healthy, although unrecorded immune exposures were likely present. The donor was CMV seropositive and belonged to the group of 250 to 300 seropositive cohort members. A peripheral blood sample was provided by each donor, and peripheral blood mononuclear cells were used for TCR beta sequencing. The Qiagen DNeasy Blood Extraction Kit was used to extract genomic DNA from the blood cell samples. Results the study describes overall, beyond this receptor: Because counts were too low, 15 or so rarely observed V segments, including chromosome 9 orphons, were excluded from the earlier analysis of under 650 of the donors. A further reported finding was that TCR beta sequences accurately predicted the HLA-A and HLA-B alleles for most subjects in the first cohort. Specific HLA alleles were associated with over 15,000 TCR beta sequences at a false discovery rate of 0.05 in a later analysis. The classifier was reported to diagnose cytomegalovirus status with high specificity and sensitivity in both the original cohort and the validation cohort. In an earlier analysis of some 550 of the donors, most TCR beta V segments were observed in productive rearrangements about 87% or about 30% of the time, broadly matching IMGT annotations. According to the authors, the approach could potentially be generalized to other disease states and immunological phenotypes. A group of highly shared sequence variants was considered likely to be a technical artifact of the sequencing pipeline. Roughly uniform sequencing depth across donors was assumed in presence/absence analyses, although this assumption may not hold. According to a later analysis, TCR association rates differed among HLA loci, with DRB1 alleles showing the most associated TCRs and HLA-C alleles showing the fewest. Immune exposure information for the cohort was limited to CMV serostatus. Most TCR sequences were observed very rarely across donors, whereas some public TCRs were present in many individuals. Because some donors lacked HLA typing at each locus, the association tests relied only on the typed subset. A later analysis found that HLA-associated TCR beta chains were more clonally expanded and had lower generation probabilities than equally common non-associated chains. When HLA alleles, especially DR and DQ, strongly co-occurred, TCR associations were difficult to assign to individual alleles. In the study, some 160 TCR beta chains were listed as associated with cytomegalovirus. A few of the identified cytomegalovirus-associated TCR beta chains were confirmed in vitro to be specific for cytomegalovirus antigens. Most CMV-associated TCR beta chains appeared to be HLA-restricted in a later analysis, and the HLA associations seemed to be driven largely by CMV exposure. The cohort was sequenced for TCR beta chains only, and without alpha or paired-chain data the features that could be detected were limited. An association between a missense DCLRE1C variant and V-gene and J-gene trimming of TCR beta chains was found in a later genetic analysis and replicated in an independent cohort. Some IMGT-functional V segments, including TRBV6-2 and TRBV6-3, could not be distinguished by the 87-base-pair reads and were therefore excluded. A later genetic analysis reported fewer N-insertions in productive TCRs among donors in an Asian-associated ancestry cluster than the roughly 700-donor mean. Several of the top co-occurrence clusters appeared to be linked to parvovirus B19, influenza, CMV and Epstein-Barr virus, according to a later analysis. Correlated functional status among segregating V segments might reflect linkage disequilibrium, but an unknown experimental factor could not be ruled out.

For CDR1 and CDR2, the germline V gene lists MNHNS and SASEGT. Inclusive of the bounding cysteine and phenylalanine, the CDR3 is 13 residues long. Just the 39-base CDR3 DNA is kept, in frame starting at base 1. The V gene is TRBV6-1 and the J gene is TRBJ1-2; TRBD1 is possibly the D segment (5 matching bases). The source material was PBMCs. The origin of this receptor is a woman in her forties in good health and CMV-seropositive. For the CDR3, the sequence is CASSLTGSYGYPF. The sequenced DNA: TGTGCCAGCAGCCTAACAGGTAGCTATGGCTACCCCTTC.